These 8 T cell receptor beta chains share one sample of origin, sequenced in a study of blood T cell repertoires in COVID-19 (dated by TCRdb to the early 2020s). The library was produced with the immunoSEQ multiplex PCR assay. As stored in TCRdb, this immuneACCESS dataset retains in-frame rearrangements with V and J assigned. A fraction of the clones does not appear; measured against another copy, unresolved V genes explain less than half of the discrepancy, and the remainder lacks a known reason. The sample table records around 43,000 clones; under 90% of these occur just once. Clones ranked in the top ten supply 20% to 25% of the sample. The sequenced material came from peripheral blood. The receptors here all came from a man aged 45-65 years with active COVID-19.

The V call is TRBV2, the J call TRBJ2-1, with TRBD2 matching 7 bases. The V gene's germline CDR1 is SNHLY and CDR2 FYNNEI. This CDR3 spans 14 amino acids. The V gene end was trimmed by 4 bases and the J gene end by 4 bases; junction bases not matched to a gene: 4. The CDR3, as DNA: TGTGCCAGCAGTGTGGGAGGGCGGTACAATGAGCAGTTCTTC. Protein product: CASSVGGRYNEQFF.

In this sample, this clone turned up once. This chain uses TRBV10-3 with TRBJ1-2; 11 bases align to TRBD1. Per the germline V gene, CDR1 is ENHRY and CDR2 is SYGVKD. J was trimmed by 6 bases and V by 7 bases; bases with no gene match: 7. The CDR3 runs to 14 residues. DNA of the CDR3: TGTGCCATCACCCCGGGACAGGGGGAACATGGCTACACCTTC. As protein: CAITPGQGEHGYTF.

The rearrangement links TRBV5-5 to TRBJ1-1; D remains unclear. Per the germline V gene, CDR1 is SGHKS and CDR2 is YYEKEE (reference sequence). The ends were cut back, 6 bases at V and 0 bases at J, with 15 bases in the middle. This CDR3 contains 15 residues. CDR3 in amino acids: CASTLSRTMNTEAFF. In nucleotides, the CDR3 is TGTGCCAGCACACTCTCTCGGACTATGAACACTGAAGCTTTCTTT. Complete variable domain (other parts from reference TRBV5-5 and TRBJ1-1): DAGVTQSPTHLIKTRGQQVTLRCSPISGHKSVSWYQQVLGQGPQFIFQYYEKEERGRGNFPDRFSARQFPNYSSELNVNALLLGDSALYLCASTLSRTMNTEAFFGQGTRLTVV.

The rearrangement uses TRBV5-1 and TRBJ1-4, with unresolved D. The CDR3 runs 15 residues. The germline gives CDR1 SGHRS, CDR2 YFSETQ. The V gene lost 1 base and the J gene lost 8 bases, with 15 bases spanning the gap. The CDR3: CASSLNPGFDEKLFF. Here the CDR3 DNA reads TGCGCCAGCAGCTTGAATCCCGGGTTCGACGAAAAACTGTTTTTT.

This clone was recorded once. This chain connects TRBV7-3 to TRBJ2-3, with D possibly matching TRBD1 (5 bases). The CDR3 runs 17 residues. V was clipped by 0 bases and J by 8 bases, with 21 bases between them. Germline CDR1 and CDR2: SGHTA and FQGTGA. The CDR3 bases are TGTGCCAGCAGCTTAACTAACGTCCAGCATAGGGGCGGTACGCAGTATTTT. Its translation: CASSLTNVQHRGGTQYF.

This chain joins TRBV7-9 and TRBJ1-5; 8 bases agree with TRBD1. The CDR3 has 14 residues. Losses at the gene ends were 1 base for V and 4 bases for J; bases not matched to a gene: 0. The germline V gene encodes CDR1 SEHNR and CDR2 FQNEAQ (reference sequence). The CDR3 bases are TGTGCCAGCAGCTTAGGGACAGGGAATCAGCCCCAGCATTTT. This translates into CASSLGTGNQPQHF.

The V and J genes are TRBV7-6 and TRBJ2-7, with D possibly being TRBD1 (5 bases). The V end was cut by 3 bases, the J end by 2 bases, with 14 bases between. CDR1 is SGHVS, CDR2 FNYEAQ, per germline. The CDR3 is 15 amino acids. The CDR3 protein is CASSLERGNPYEQYF. CDR3 in DNA: TGTGCCAGCAGCTTGGAAAGGGGCAACCCCTACGAGCAGTACTTC.

The chain has TRBV9 and TRBJ2-2; 9 bases fit TRBD1. V trimming: 0 bases; J trimming: 7 bases; junction bases outside the gene matches: 4. CDR3 length: 15 amino acids. Germline CDR1 SGDLS, CDR2 YYNGEE. CDR3 bases: TGTGCCAGCAGCGTAGAGGGACAGGGCGTCGGGGAGCTGTTTTTT. This translates into CASSVEGQGVGELFF.